Below, one TCR beta chain is given with its context. Its antigen is currently unknown. The data were obtained in a study of cytomegalovirus exposure and HLA in healthy donors. Study-wide findings and caveats: A later analysis found TCR association rates differed by HLA locus, highest for DRB1 and lowest for HLA-C. Some V segments (TRBV6-2 and TRBV6-3 among them) were excluded as indistinguishable.

13 Jbeta primers and 60 Vbeta primers were used for the PCR. Only in-frame clones appear in the TCRdb table, and some are missing; sequencing was by immunoSEQ multiplex PCR. This sample carries some 110,000 clones, less than 80% of them seen once, and the ten largest clones take approximately 10%. After removal of 5 bases from V and 5 bases from J, the junction contained 13 bases not matched to a gene. CDR1 and CDR2 (germline): SEHNR, FQNEAQ (reference sequence). CDR3 length equals 17 residues. Input material: PBMCs. The chain has TRBV7-9 and TRBJ1-5, with 9 bases aligning to TRBD1. This receptor was obtained from a woman in her 50s in good health and CMV-seropositive. This CDR3 is CASSPGTGSYLDQPQHF. The CDR3 DNA sequence: TGTGCCAGCAGCCCGGGGACAGGGTCGTACTTAGATCAGCCCCAGCATTTT.